This T cell receptor (beta chain) was identified in a study of memory CD4+ T cells and cytomegalovirus serostatus. Single viable CD3+CD4+CD8-CD45RO+ cells were sorted as the memory CD4+ T cells. Under the authors' procedure: Out-of-frame sequences were removed, leaving roughly 2.1 million distinct TCRbeta sequences. Some clones are missing from TCRdb's copy, which holds only in-frame ones; the method was immunoSEQ multiplex PCR. The V and J calls and clone size are taken from that table; D and trimming were inferred from the DNA. The table shows roughly 28,000 clones, with roughly 76% occurring only once. The TCR was taken from an adult in good health and CMV-seronegative. The sample comprised memory CD4+ T cells from blood.

The CDR3 DNA reads as TGTGCCAGCGACCAGGGGGGCTACACCTATGAGCAGTTCTTC. Protein product: CASDQGGYTYEQFF. The rearrangement joins TRBV19 to TRBJ2-1; D is possibly TRBD1 (7 bases). Germline lookup yields CDR1 LNHDA and CDR2 SQIVND (reference sequence). The length of the CDR3 is 14 residues. V lost 9 bases to trimming and J lost 8 bases, with 20 bases between them.